This TCR beta chain was identified during a study of CD8 T cells in ankylosing spondylitis. Regarding the study as a whole: Ankylosing spondylitis blood appeared to carry a characteristic TCR beta motif of roughly eight highly homologous variants.

This CDR3 has 14 amino acids. Trimming stripped 4 bases from V and 4 bases from J, with 12 bases between. The germline gives CDR1 SGHTA, CDR2 FQGNSA. The sample holds a few counts of this clonotype. Its cognate antigen is unknown. Quantitative molecular-barcoded 5'-RACE generated the TCR beta libraries. MiXCR was run by TCRdb on the 5' RACE reads, yielding one entry per CDR3 protein. Found here are a few hundred thousand distinct CDR3 sequences, approximately 16% of them singletons; the top ten hold approximately 46%. This sequence originates from a male donor with ankylosing spondylitis. Sequenced: blood, either unsorted or a sorted T cell fraction (not recorded which). The chain couples TRBV7-2 to TRBJ2-3; D uncertain. The CDR3 spells CASSYAGLADTQYF. CDR3 in DNA: TGTGCCAGCAGCTATGCCGGTTTGGCAGATACGCAGTATTTT.